These 20 T cell receptor beta chains came from one sample sequenced in a study of blood T cell repertoires in COVID-19. Profiling relied on immunoSEQ multiplex PCR, and the TCRdb table lists in-frame clones only, not all of them. There are about 220,000 clones in the sample; 84% occur only once, and more than 4.5% lies in the top ten. The sample taken for sequencing was peripheral blood. These receptors came from a woman in her fifties or sixties who had recovered from COVID-19.

The V gene is TRBV6-1, the J gene TRBJ1-1, with D possibly TRBD1 on 5 matching bases. Trimming removed 1 base from V and 4 bases from J, with 10 bases in between. In germline, CDR1 is MNHNS, CDR2 SASEGT. The CDR3 covers 14 residues. The CDR3 loop is CASSEVGGTTEAFF. In DNA, the CDR3 is TGTGCCAGCAGTGAAGTCGGAGGGACCACTGAAGCTTTCTTT.

This clone has only one observation. V gene TRBV7-2 combines with J gene TRBJ2-2; D not certain. V dropped 6 bases and J dropped 4 bases, with 12 bases sitting between them. CDR3 length equals 14 residues. Per the germline V gene, CDR1 is SGHTA and CDR2 is FQGNSA. The CDR3 sequence is CASRLVFTTGELFF. The CDR3 DNA is TGTGCCAGCAGACTTGTCTTCACCACCGGGGAGCTGTTTTTT. The variable domain in full, completed from reference TRBV7-2 and TRBJ2-2, reads GAGVSQSPSNKVTEKGKDVELRCDPISGHTALYWYRQSLGQGLEFLIYFQGNSAPDKSGLPSDRFSAERTGGSVSTLTIQRTQQEDSAVYLCASRLVFTTGELFFGEGSRLTVL.

The V call is TRBV6-1, the J call TRBJ1-1; D not certain. CDR1 MNHNS and CDR2 SASEGT come from the germline V gene. Trimming took 2 bases from V and 0 from J, leaving 4 bases between them. The length of the CDR3 is 13 residues. The CDR3 DNA follows: TGTGCCAGCAGTGAACAGGTGAACACTGAAGCTTTCTTT. As protein: CASSEQVNTEAFF.

This clone has just a few counts. This chain connects TRBV3-1 (or the pseudogene TRBV3-2) to TRBJ2-7; possible D gene TRBD1, 5 bases. This CDR3 spans 13 amino acids. The V gene lost 4 bases and the J gene lost 4 bases, with 11 bases spanning the gap. Germline V gives CDR1 LGHDT, CDR2 YNNKEL (reference sequence). CDR3 amino acids: CASSRETDYEQYF. CDR3 in DNA: TGTGCCAGCAGCCGCGAGACAGATTACGAGCAGTACTTC.

The chain is built from TRBV18 and TRBJ2-6; the match to TRBD1 covers 12 bases. This CDR3 comprises 18 residues. Per germline, CDR1 KGHSH and CDR2 LQKENI. Trimming took 3 bases from V and 2 from J; bases not matched to a gene: 5. The CDR3 spells CASSPAGQGAAGANVLTF. CDR3 nucleotide sequence: TGTGCCAGCTCACCTGCGGGACAGGGGGCAGCTGGGGCCAACGTCCTGACTTTC.

This clone was counted between two and nine times. The gene calls are TRBV7-2 and TRBJ2-3; TRBD2 matches at 10 bases. V was pared by 0 bases and J by 6 bases, with 3 bases of the junction left unmatched. Germline lookup yields CDR1 SGHTA and CDR2 FQGNSA. This CDR3 spans 15 amino acids. The CDR3 DNA sequence: TGTGCCAGCAGCTTAGCTAGCGGGGGGCGGGATACGCAGTATTTT. Translation: CASSLASGGRDTQYF.

V is TRBV19 and J is TRBJ1-1; D call uncertain. CDR1 is LNHDA and CDR2 is SQIVND in the germline V gene (reference sequence). The CDR3 covers 12 residues. V was clipped by 10 bases and J by 4 bases, with 13 bases between them. CDR3 in amino acids: CATSAGSTEAFF. In nucleotides, the CDR3 is TGTGCCACGTCAGCGGGCTCCACTGAAGCTTTCTTT. Together with reference TRBV19 and TRBJ1-1, the CDR3 gives the full variable domain: DGGITQSPKYLFRKEGQNVTLSCEQNLNHDAMYWYRQDPGQGLRLIYYSQIVNDFQKGDIAEGYSVSREKKESFPLTVTSAQKNPTAFYLCATSAGSTEAFFGQGTRLTVV.

V usage is TRBV24-1 and J usage is TRBJ2-7, with 11 nucleotides matching TRBD2. Germline V gene lookup returns CDR1 KGHDR and CDR2 SFDVKD. The J segment lost 3 bases and the V segment lost 5 bases, leaving 8 bases of the junction unmatched. The CDR3 spans 16 residues. This CDR3 is CATSGLLAGVNYEQYF. Here the CDR3 DNA reads TGTGCCACCAGTGGTTTACTAGCGGGGGTAAACTACGAGCAGTACTTC.

The CDR3, as DNA: TGTGCCAGCAGACAGGGATTGAACACTGAAGCTTTCTTT. This gives the protein CASRQGLNTEAFF. The chain employs TRBV6-6 and TRBJ1-1, with D possibly TRBD1 on 6 matching bases. Germline values: CDR1 MNHNY, CDR2 SVGAGI (reference sequence). CDR3 length: 13 amino acids. V lost 6 bases to trimming and J lost 0 bases, with 8 bases between them.

The chain has TRBV10-3 and TRBJ1-1; TRBD1 is a possible D gene (5 bases). The CDR3 length is 15 residues. From germline, CDR1 is ENHRY and CDR2 SYGVKD. Deletions cut 5 bases from V and 3 bases from J, with 16 bases between. DNA for the CDR3: TGTGCCATCAGTCAGGGAGGCGGCAGAGACACTGAAGCTTTCTTT. It specifies CAISQGGGRDTEAFF.

V gene TRBV12-5 combines with J gene TRBJ2-1; the match to TRBD2 covers 14 bases. Trimming cost V 2 bases and J 7 bases; bases outside gene matches: 7. This CDR3 region has 17 residues. Per the germline V gene, CDR1 is LGHNT and CDR2 is FRNRAP. The CDR3 sequence: CASGLRLAGGPGNEQFF. CDR3 DNA: TGTGCTAGTGGTTTGAGACTAGCGGGGGGGCCAGGAAATGAGCAGTTCTTC.

The chain couples TRBV6-5 to TRBJ2-7, with D possibly matching TRBD2 (5 bases). V lost 1 base to trimming and J lost 2 bases, with 15 bases between them. This CDR3 is 16 amino acids long. CDR1 is MNHEY and CDR2 is SVGAGI in the germline V gene. CDR3 amino acids: CASSYYPVPGAYEQYF. The CDR3 DNA reads as TGTGCCAGCAGTTACTATCCGGTTCCCGGGGCCTACGAGCAGTACTTC.

This clone was counted a few times. V usage is TRBV7-2 and J usage is TRBJ1-4; 8 nucleotides line up with TRBD1. The ends lost 4 bases at V and 10 bases at J; junction bases unmatched: 14. The CDR3 covers 16 residues. Germline loops: CDR1 SGHTA, CDR2 FQGNSA. The CDR3 reads CASSSQGAGSPVKLFF. CDR3 coding DNA: TGTGCCAGCAGCTCCCAGGGGGCGGGGAGTCCAGTAAAACTGTTTTTT.

The J gene is TRBJ1-2, the V gene TRBV6-5, with TRBD1 matching over 7 bases. Trimming removed 0 bases from V and 2 bases from J; junction bases left unmatched: 3. Per germline, CDR1 MNHEY and CDR2 SVGAGI. This CDR3 is 15 amino acids long. CDR3 protein: CASSYSTGINYGYTF. In DNA form, the CDR3 reads TGTGCCAGCAGTTACTCGACAGGGATCAACTATGGCTACACCTTC.

This clone was picked up one time. The CDR3 spells CASSSPRGTYRYGYTF. DNA of the CDR3: TGTGCCAGCAGCAGCCCACGAGGGACATATCGCTATGGCTACACCTTC. The chain carries TRBV5-6 and TRBJ1-2, with D perhaps matching TRBD1 (6 bases). The CDR3 contains 16 residues. The germline V gene has CDR1 SGHDT and CDR2 YYEEEE. V shed 4 bases and J shed 4 bases, with 20 bases lying between them.

The table lists this clone with a count of one. The CDR3 coding sequence is TGTGCCAGCAGCCCGGAGGGGCAGGGTAATGAAAAACTGTTTTTT. Protein sequence: CASSPEGQGNEKLFF. The chain carries TRBV9 and TRBJ1-4, with D maybe TRBD1 (5 bases). Germline V gene data show CDR1 as SGDLS and CDR2 as YYNGEE. The CDR3 is 15 residues long. With 4 bases removed from V and 4 bases from J, the gap between germline ends came to 14 bases.

The rearrangement links TRBV3-1 (or the pseudogene TRBV3-2) to TRBJ2-1, with D possibly matching TRBD1 (6 bases). Trimming stripped 3 bases from V and 8 bases from J, with 11 bases between. CDR1 and CDR2 (germline): LGHDT, YNNKEL (reference sequence). The CDR3 is 13 amino acids. In nucleotides, the CDR3 is TGTGCCAGCAGCCACCCAGGGGAGCATGAGCAGTTCTTC. This sequence encodes CASSHPGEHEQFF.

The chain carries TRBV7-2 and TRBJ1-2; no reliable D call. The CDR3 consists of 13 residues. Germline values: CDR1 SGHTA, CDR2 FQGNSA. Trimming took 4 bases from V and 7 from J, leaving 13 bases between them. CDR3 sequence: CASSWAGVSGYTF. In DNA form, the CDR3 reads TGTGCCAGCAGCTGGGCGGGTGTGAGTGGCTACACCTTC.

This clone was seen a few times. V is TRBV5-1 and J is TRBJ2-7; D remains unclear. The V and J ends lost 4 bases and 2 bases respectively, with 10 bases between them. Germline V gene data show CDR1 as SGHRS and CDR2 as YFSETQ. This CDR3 is built from 13 residues. The CDR3 reads CASSTGEPYEQYF. The CDR3 DNA reads as TGCGCCAGCAGCACGGGTGAGCCCTACGAGCAGTACTTC. Full variable domain (rest looked up from reference TRBV5-1 and TRBJ2-7): KAGVTQTPRYLIKTRGQQVTLSCSPISGHRSVSWYQQTPGQGLQFLFEYFSETQRNKGNFPGRFSGRQFSNSRSEMNVSTLELGDSALYLCASSTGEPYEQYFGPGTRLTVT.

The chain uses TRBV30 and TRBJ1-2; D uncertain. The CDR3 runs to 13 residues. Trimming cost V 8 bases and J 8 bases, with 21 bases left between them. The V gene's germline CDR1 is GTSNPN and CDR2 SVGIG (reference sequence). CDR3 coding DNA: TGTGCCCACAGAGTGATTATAGGTGGCGGCTACACCTTC. As protein: CAHRVIIGGGYTF.